This entry is about one T cell receptor beta chain. There is no known antigen for this receptor. No base quality information exists; no much larger clone differs at one position. The sample comes from a study of cytomegalovirus exposure and HLA in healthy donors listed by TCRdb under 2017. Looking at the study overall: An earlier analysis of approximately 640 of the donors reported roughly 270 Gb of sequence data and some 100 million unique TCR beta sequences from about 200 million T cells. An early release that covered about 600 HLA-typed donors contained around 300 gigabases of sequencing data and around 80 million unique TCR sequences. The genetic ancestry cluster associated with self-reported Caucasian donors included around four fifths of the 350 to 500 genotyped donors. The aim of the study was to test whether cataloging public T cell receptors could identify signatures of past pathogen exposure. The study used immunosequencing to profile the T cell repertoires of approximately 650 subjects and linked those repertoires to cytomegalovirus serostatus. In addition to the first cohort of 666 subjects, a separate validation cohort of approximately 110 different subjects was used. To predict cytomegalovirus infection status, the study combined high-throughput TCR immunosequencing, statistical association of individual TCRs with disease status, and machine learning. In a later analysis, previously published TCR beta repertoires from 666 donors were re-analyzed and high-resolution HLA genotyping was added so that TCR occurrence patterns could be studied. Rather than using new phenotypic data, the later analysis identified candidate immune exposures from TCR beta sequences and from how often those sequences occurred across donors. In an earlier analysis of several hundred of the donors, high-throughput TCR beta sequencing was used to judge whether each TCR beta V gene segment behaved as functional or pseudogenic. Donor age, sex, ethnicity and CMV serostatus were compiled together with the repertoire data. A later genetic analysis used genome-wide SNP genotypes for about 65% of the roughly 670 donors, treating that subset as a discovery cohort. Every repertoire in the discovery cohort had been generated on one and the same sequencing platform. HLA typing covered class I and class II loci at four-digit resolution. The number of typed donors differed by locus: roughly 620-630 for A, B, C, DRB1 and DQB1; 500 to 550 for DQA1; 600 to 610 for DPA1; and 400 to 480 for DPB1. Four to six DR-DQ haplotypes were handled as single units for association and clustering, since linkage in the cohort was strong. On average, around 240,000 unique TCR beta nucleotide sequences were sequenced per donor among 398 genotyped donors of the cohort, with 15% to 20% of those sequences being non-productive.

In total, fewer than 750 healthy bone marrow donors made up the cohort. All cohort members were sampled while nominally healthy, although unrecorded immune exposures were likely present. The donor was CMV seropositive and was included in the group of 250 to 350 seropositive cohort members. Every donor gave a peripheral blood sample, and the peripheral blood mononuclear cells from that sample were used for TCR beta sequencing. Genomic DNA extraction from the blood cell samples was performed with the Qiagen DNeasy Blood Extraction Kit. Library construction relied on the immunoSEQ multiplex PCR assay. The multiplex PCR relied on a mix of 60 forward primers for TCR Vbeta segments and 13 reverse primers for TCR Jbeta segments. Amplification of the CDR3 region of rearranged TCR beta genes was performed with a multiplex PCR assay on genomic DNA. The amplified TCR beta libraries were sequenced on the Illumina HiSeq System as 87-base-pair reads. Per the original workflow: In a later analysis, tens of millions of unique TCR beta chains were counted across the 666 repertoires, and approximately 11 million of these chains were shared by at least two donors. To remove PCR and sequencing errors, raw reads were error-corrected and collapsed into unique sequences using a nearest-neighbor algorithm that merged closely related sequences. V, D and J gene segments were assigned by aligning CDR3 sequences to IMGT reference sequences. Each retained sequence needed at least a six-nucleotide match to both a V gene segment and a J gene segment. Rearrangements were called productive when the CDR3 lacked stop codons and stayed in frame with V and J; all others were non-productive. CDR3 was defined according to IMGT convention as the region running from the second conserved V-encoded cysteine to the conserved J-encoded phenylalanine. The earlier analysis of about 610 of the donors excluded any sequence lacking an unambiguous match to a single V gene segment. An earlier analysis of fewer than 650 of the donors classified V segments as functional when productive rearrangements were above 56.7% and as segregating when the standard deviation between donors was above 5%. A statistical classification framework was built to diagnose cytomegalovirus status from the catalog of TCR beta chain sequences. In a later analysis, V and J genes were assigned by comparing TCR nucleotide sequences against IMGT/GENE-DB human TR gene sequences. The TCRdist pipeline was used in a later analysis to assign CDR3 sequences and most-parsimonious VDJ recombination scenarios. In a later analysis, each TCR beta chain was defined by its CDR3 amino acid sequence together with its V-gene family, and reads without a unique V-gene family were excluded. As a way to deal with suspected cross-contamination and a sequencing artifact, a later analysis dropped 450 to 600 nucleotide sequences that were highly shared and had low generation probability. A later analysis calculated a clonal expansion index for each public chain from normalized within-repertoire ranks of inferred template counts. In a later analysis, generation probabilities were computed with a VDJ recombination model fitted to out-of-frame rearrangements, and the resulting probabilities were checked against IGoR. A later analysis scored TCR-TCR, TCR-HLA and TCR-CMV co-occurrence with hypergeometric tests, applying a repertoire-size bias correction to TCR pairs. A later analysis estimated false discovery rates by permuting HLA or CMV assignments 20 times. A later analysis grouped co-occurring TCRs with DBSCAN, adding TCRdist sequence similarity when clustering within HLA-allele-positive subsets. For co-occurrence clustering, repertoires with fewer than 30,000 or more than 120,000 public chains were excluded, along with five or six repertoires with anomalous nucleotide sharing. TCRdb provides this immuneACCESS table in a form limited to in-frame rearrangements. Some clones are lacking; in checked studies, under half of them reflect an unresolved V gene, and why the rest are absent is not known. From that table come the V and J calls and clone size; the DNA was used to work out D and trimming. The sample table records 130,000 or so clones; roughly four fifths of these occur just once. Roughly 3.2% of the sample lies in the top ten.

From the cysteine through the phenylalanine, the CDR3 covers 14 amino acids. The CDR3 DNA has 42 bases and is translated from base 1. Deletion took 7 bases off V and 0 bases off J, with a span of 9 bases between the germline ends. CDR1 is given as MNHNY and CDR2 as SVGAGI, both from the germline V gene (reference sequence). The paper's findings and limits, for the study overall: Because HLA typing was unavailable for some donors at each locus, only the typed subset was used in association tests. In a later analysis, HLA-associated TCR beta chains showed more clonal expansion and lower generation probabilities than non-associated chains that were equally common. In a later genetic analysis, fewer N-insertions in productive TCRs were reported among donors in an Asian-associated ancestry cluster than the approximately 710-donor mean. Over 15 rarely observed V segments, including chromosome 9 orphons, were excluded from the earlier analysis of about 610 of the donors because counts were too low. According to a later analysis, most CMV-associated TCR beta chains appeared to be HLA-restricted, and the HLA associations seemed to be driven largely by CMV exposure. The cohort was sequenced for TCR beta chains only, and without alpha or paired-chain data the features that could be detected were limited. An earlier analysis of some 590 of the donors showed that most TCR beta V segments appeared in productive rearrangements either about 87% or about 30% of the time, which broadly matched IMGT annotations. The presence/absence analyses assumed that sequencing depth was roughly uniform across donors, and that assumption may not be true. The authors suggested that the approach could potentially be extended to other disease states and immunological phenotypes. In the study, about 150 TCR beta chains were listed as associated with cytomegalovirus. According to a later analysis, TCR association rates differed among HLA loci, with DRB1 alleles showing the most associated TCRs and HLA-C alleles showing the fewest. In a later genetic analysis, a missense DCLRE1C variant was associated with V-gene and J-gene trimming of TCR beta chains, and the association was replicated in an independent cohort. Cytomegalovirus status was reported to be diagnosed by the classifier with high specificity and sensitivity in both the original and validation cohorts. Three of the identified cytomegalovirus-associated TCR beta chains were confirmed in vitro to be specific for cytomegalovirus antigens. While some public TCRs were present in many individuals, most TCR sequences turned up only very rarely across donors. Some IMGT-functional V segments, including TRBV6-2 and TRBV6-3, could not be told apart with the 87-base-pair reads, so those segments were excluded. A further reported finding was that TCR beta sequences accurately predicted the HLA-A and HLA-B alleles for most subjects in the first cohort. Immune exposure information for the cohort was limited to CMV serostatus. A cluster of highly shared sequence variants was judged likely to represent a technical artifact of the sequencing pipeline. At a false discovery rate of 0.05, a later analysis linked roughly 17,000 TCR beta sequences to specific HLA alleles. A later analysis reported that several top co-occurrence clusters appeared linked to parvovirus B19, influenza, CMV and Epstein-Barr virus. Correlated functional status among segregating V segments might be attributable to linkage disequilibrium, but an unknown experimental factor could not be ruled out. Assigning TCR associations to individual alleles was difficult when HLA alleles, especially DR and DQ, strongly co-occurred.

The specimen sequenced was PBMCs. This clonotype was obtained from a young man in good health and CMV-seropositive. The rearranged chain carries TRBV6-6 and TRBJ2-2; the D gene is possibly TRBD1, with 5 bases matching. This receptor carries the CDR3 CASNRFANTGELFF. DNA sequence: TGTGCCAGCAACAGGTTCGCGAACACCGGGGAGCTGTTTTTT.